The 10 T cell receptor beta chains presented below share a single source sample, sequenced in a study of T cells after posttransplantation cyclophosphamide (TCRdb year 2016). Library preparation used the immunoSEQ multiplex PCR assay. TCRdb carries this immuneACCESS record with in-frame sequences only. Its versions omit some clonotypes, under half of them owing to an unresolved V gene in the studies checked, with the rest unexplained. The table gives 25,000 to 35,000 clones for this sample, with none occurring only once. Less than 5% of the sample is in the top ten clones. Sequenced input: PBMCs. The receptors here all came from a woman younger than 45 in good health and a related stem cell transplant donor.

This clone has a count of ten or more. J is TRBJ2-7 and V is TRBV6-1, with D perhaps matching TRBD1 (5 bases). CDR1 is MNHNS and CDR2 is SASEGT in the germline V gene. This CDR3 is built from 16 residues. Deletions cut 3 bases from V and 1 base from J, with 16 bases between. For the CDR3, the DNA is TGTGCCAGCAGTGATCCATCCCGCGACAGTTCCTACGAGCAGTACTTC. Protein: CASSDPSRDSSYEQYF.

There are many counts of this clone. V usage is TRBV5-4 and J usage is TRBJ1-6, with D possibly matching TRBD1 (5 bases). The CDR3 totals 14 residues. The V gene's germline CDR1 is SGHNT and CDR2 YYREEE (reference sequence). The V end lost 0 bases, the J end lost 4 bases, and 5 bases lay between the germline ends. In nucleotides, the CDR3 is TGTGCCAGCAGCTTGGGACAGTATAATTCACCCCTCCACTTT. This gives the protein CASSLGQYNSPLHF.

The chain recombines TRBV7-2 with TRBJ2-3; D call uncertain. CDR1 is SGHTA, CDR2 FQGNSA, per germline. V lost 5 bases, J lost 2 bases, and 8 bases lay in between. The CDR3 runs 13 residues. This CDR3 reads CASSDRNTDTQYF. The CDR3 bases are TGTGCCAGCAGCGATAGAAACACAGATACGCAGTATTTT.

This clone was observed at least ten times. Mismatch with germline at one junction end may stem from a read error. The V gene is TRBV7-9, the J gene TRBJ1-1; D may be TRBD1 (5 bases). CDR3 length: 12 amino acids. Looked up from germline, CDR1 is SEHNR and CDR2 is FQNEAQ (reference sequence). CDR3 DNA: TGTGCCAGCAGTTTAGGGGCCACTGAAGCTTTCTTT. Amino acid sequence: CASSLGATEAFF.

The chain recombines TRBV7-2 with TRBJ2-7; a possible D gene is TRBD1 (5 bases). The CDR3 totals 12 residues. Germline V CDR1 and CDR2: SGHTA, FQGNSA. V lost 4 bases to trimming and J lost 3 bases, with 7 bases between them. The CDR3 DNA is TGTGCCAGCAGCTCGCAGGGCTACGAGCAGTACTTC. As protein: CASSSQGYEQYF. Filled out from reference TRBV7-2 and TRBJ2-7, the complete variable domain reads GAGVSQSPSNKVTEKGKDVELRCDPISGHTALYWYRQSLGQGLEFLIYFQGNSAPDKSGLPSDRFSAERTGGSVSTLTIQRTQQEDSAVYLCASSSQGYEQYFGPGTRLTVT.

V and J are TRBV24-1 and TRBJ2-1; 10 bases agree with TRBD2. With 2 bases clipped from V and 10 bases from J, the junction kept 13 bases outside the gene matches. Germline CDR1 KGHDR, CDR2 SFDVKD. The CDR3 totals 17 residues. The CDR3 DNA is TGTGCCACCAGTGATTCTTCGGGAGCGGGGGGGCCCAGCGAGCAGTTCTTC. This sequence encodes CATSDSSGAGGPSEQFF.

This clone came up many times. This sequence joins TRBV15 and TRBJ1-2, with 11 bases matching TRBD1. Germline V CDR1 and CDR2: LNHNV, YYDKDF (reference sequence). The CDR3 has 17 amino acids. V lost 4 bases, J lost 4 bases, and 11 bases stayed unmatched. CDR3 region: CATSKGTGGRIIYGYTF. CDR3 nucleotides: TGTGCCACCAGCAAGGGGACAGGGGGTCGTATTATCTATGGCTACACCTTC.

Many counts were recorded for this clone. This rearrangement joins TRBV4-3 to TRBJ1-2; the D gene is possibly TRBD1 (6 bases). V was clipped by 0 bases and J by 3 bases, with 14 bases between them. The CDR3 sequence is 16 residues long. Germline CDR1 reads LGHNA; CDR2 reads YSLEER. The CDR3 DNA follows: TGCGCCAGCAGCCAAGAAAGTCAACAGGGAGACTATGGCTACACCTTC. Translating gives CASSQESQQGDYGYTF.

In this sample, this clone turned up many times. V gene TRBV18 combines with J gene TRBJ2-7; 7 bases agree with TRBD2. The germline gives CDR1 KGHSH, CDR2 LQKENI. The ends lost 6 bases at V and 3 bases at J; junction bases unmatched: 2. The CDR3 extends over 12 amino acids. The CDR3 spells CASSWGGYEQYF. DNA for the CDR3: TGTGCCAGCTCCTGGGGGGGCTACGAGCAGTACTTC.

This clone was detected many times. J is TRBJ2-4 and V is TRBV6-5; D is possibly TRBD1 (6 bases). The V and J ends lost 4 bases and 0 bases respectively, with 13 bases between them. This CDR3 spans 16 amino acids. Germline CDR1 and CDR2: MNHEY and SVGAGI. CDR3 sequence reads: CASSSPGQEAKNIQYF. CDR3 in DNA: TGTGCCAGCAGTTCCCCGGGACAAGAAGCCAAAAACATTCAGTACTTC.